The 20 T cell receptor beta chains below all came from one sample that was sequenced in a study of cytomegalovirus exposure and HLA in healthy donors. Data came from immunoSEQ multiplex PCR; TCRdb stores just in-frame clones and leaves some out. Altogether under 130,000 clones are present, about 88% being singletons, with the ten largest covering 4%. The sample consisted of PBMCs. The receptors derive from a woman in her late teens or twenties in good health and CMV-seropositive.

The V gene is TRBV30, the J gene TRBJ1-2; a possible D gene is TRBD1 (6 bases). Looked up from germline, CDR1 is GTSNPN and CDR2 is SVGIG (reference sequence). The V end lost 2 bases, the J end lost 4 bases, and 11 bases lay between the germline ends. The CDR3 loop spans 13 amino acids. CDR3 sequence reads: CAWSYRDTYGYTF. The CDR3, as DNA: TGTGCCTGGAGTTACAGGGACACCTATGGCTACACCTTC.

In DNA form, the CDR3 reads TGTGCCAGTAGTCCCAGGGAGGAAAACATTCAGTACTTC. Translating gives CASSPREENIQYF. The chain recombines TRBV19 with TRBJ2-4; a possible D gene is TRBD2 (6 bases). This CDR3 spans 13 amino acids. Germline V gene data show CDR1 as LNHDA and CDR2 as SQIVND (reference sequence). The V gene lost 5 bases and the J gene lost 5 bases, with 10 bases spanning the gap.

This clone showed up just once. J is TRBJ2-3 and V is TRBV2, with D possibly matching TRBD2 (5 bases). The V gene's germline CDR1 is SNHLY and CDR2 FYNNEI. The CDR3 extends over 15 amino acids. V was shortened by 6 bases and J by 3 bases, with 16 bases between the two germline ends. The CDR3 reads CASRRLDLGTDTQYF. As DNA, the CDR3 is TGTGCCAGCAGACGTCTGGACTTGGGAACAGATACGCAGTATTTT.

V usage is TRBV7-9 and J usage is TRBJ2-1; D unresolved. Germline CDR1 is SEHNR and CDR2 is FQNEAQ (reference sequence). Trimming cost V 5 bases and J 2 bases, with 13 bases left between them. The CDR3 is 15 amino acids. As DNA, the CDR3 is TGTGCCAGCAGCCCCAGGCGTCTCGCCTACAATGAGCAGTTCTTC. Its protein is CASSPRRLAYNEQFF.

The rearrangement joins TRBV15 to TRBJ2-5; 7 positions agree with TRBD1. The CDR3 consists of 15 residues. With 3 bases clipped from V and 5 bases from J, the junction kept 9 bases outside the gene matches. Germline V lookup: CDR1 LNHNV, CDR2 YYDKDF (reference sequence). CDR3 region: CATSRDRLKRETQYF. CDR3 in DNA: TGTGCCACCAGCAGGGACAGGCTAAAGCGGGAGACCCAGTACTTC.

The table lists this clone with a count of one. The J gene is TRBJ1-1, the V gene TRBV7-9, with D unclear. This CDR3 is built from 13 residues. The V gene lost 7 bases and the J gene lost 5 bases, with 14 bases spanning the gap. The germline V gene encodes CDR1 SEHNR and CDR2 FQNEAQ (reference sequence). CDR3: CASIPPRGTEAFF. Here the CDR3 DNA reads TGTGCCAGCATCCCACCACGGGGTACTGAAGCTTTCTTT.

The chain recombines TRBV6-5 with TRBJ1-2; D unresolved. V lost 4 bases and J lost 8, with 14 bases in between. The CDR3 runs 13 residues. Germline-derived CDR1 and CDR2 are MNHEY and SVGAGI. CDR3 DNA sequence: TGTGCCAGCAGTTTAAGGAGGGATCGGGGCTACACCTTC. This gives the protein CASSLRRDRGYTF.

This clone was counted between two and nine times. J is TRBJ1-2 and V is TRBV7-9; TRBD1 agrees at 11 bases. V shed 5 bases, J shed 4 bases, and the junction held 3 bases outside the gene matches. The germline V gene encodes CDR1 SEHNR and CDR2 FQNEAQ (reference sequence). This CDR3 has 14 amino acids. The CDR3 DNA is TGTGCCAGCAGCCGGACAGGGGGCGTCTATGGCTACACCTTC. Translation gives CASSRTGGVYGYTF.

The chain has TRBV7-2 and TRBJ2-1; 8 bases agree with TRBD2. The ends lost 3 bases at V and 2 bases at J; junction bases unmatched: 3. The CDR3 contains 15 residues. Per germline, CDR1 SGHTA and CDR2 FQGNSA. CDR3 protein: CASSLGRGAYNEQFF. DNA of the CDR3: TGTGCCAGCAGCTTGGGGCGGGGGGCCTACAATGAGCAGTTCTTC.

This chain links TRBV28 with TRBJ1-1; tentatively, D is TRBD1 (5 bases). Between the trimmed V and J ends, which lost 5 bases and 0 bases, there was a span of 13 bases. This CDR3 is 15 amino acids long. Germline V gene data show CDR1 as MDHEN and CDR2 as SYDVKM. CDR3 DNA sequence: TGTGCCAGCAGTCCCAGGGACTCCCTGAACACTGAAGCTTTCTTT. This encodes CASSPRDSLNTEAFF.

The chain recombines TRBV7-9 with TRBJ2-5, with 8 bases fitting TRBD1. This CDR3 has 15 residues. CDR1 and CDR2 from the germline V gene are SEHNR and FQNEAQ (reference sequence). J gave up 5 bases and V 1 base, and 6 bases lay outside the gene matches. CDR3 residues: CASSLVTGVRETQYF. The CDR3 coding sequence is TGTGCCAGCAGCTTAGTGACAGGGGTCCGGGAGACCCAGTACTTC.

The chain uses TRBV28 and TRBJ1-2; 11 positions match TRBD1. V was clipped by 6 bases and J by 2 bases; unmatched bases: 5. This CDR3 has 15 residues. Looked up from germline, CDR1 is MDHEN and CDR2 is SYDVKM. Written as DNA, the CDR3 is TGTGCCAGCAGGCCCTGGACAGGGGGCAACTATGGCTACACCTTC. This sequence encodes CASRPWTGGNYGYTF.

The V call is TRBV6-1, the J call TRBJ1-3, with 7 bases fitting TRBD1. The germline gives CDR1 MNHNS, CDR2 SASEGT. The CDR3 is 14 residues long. J was trimmed by 3 bases and V by 6 bases; bases with no gene match: 5. The CDR3 spells CASSARTGGNTIYF. CDR3 coding DNA: TGTGCCAGCAGCGCCCGGACAGGTGGAAACACCATATATTTT.

The gene calls are TRBV27 and TRBJ2-2; 7 bases match TRBD1. The germline V gene encodes CDR1 MNHEY and CDR2 SMNVEV (reference sequence). After removal of 7 bases from V and 5 bases from J, the junction contained 10 bases not matched to a gene. The CDR3 extends over 15 amino acids. CDR3 amino acids: CASTIHQDRTGELFF. In DNA form, the CDR3 reads TGTGCCAGCACAATCCACCAGGACAGGACCGGGGAGCTGTTTTTT.

The V and J genes are TRBV6-6 and TRBJ2-1; tentatively, D is TRBD2 (5 bases). This CDR3 comprises 13 residues. Trimming took 2 bases from V and 4 from J, leaving 6 bases between them. In germline, CDR1 is MNHNY, CDR2 SVGAGI (reference sequence). The CDR3 loop reads CASSYEGYNEQFF. In nucleotides, the CDR3 is TGTGCCAGCAGTTACGAGGGATACAATGAGCAGTTCTTC.

This rearrangement joins TRBV12-5 to TRBJ2-3, with D unresolved. V lost 5 bases and J 1 base, leaving 16 bases between the germline ends. The germline V gene encodes CDR1 LGHNT and CDR2 FRNRAP. There are 16 residues in the CDR3. The CDR3 DNA follows: TGTGCTAGTGGTCGCAAAATAAAAAGCGGCACAGATACGCAGTATTTT. Encoded protein: CASGRKIKSGTDTQYF. Drawing the rest from reference TRBV12-5 and TRBJ2-3, the complete variable domain is DARVTQTPRHKVTEMGQEVTMRCQPILGHNTVFWYRQTMMQGLELLAYFRNRAPLDDSGMPKDRFSAEMPDATLATLKIQPSEPRDSAVYFCASGRKIKSGTDTQYFGPGTRLTVL.

This rearrangement joins TRBV4-1 to TRBJ1-1, with a possible D match to TRBD1 (5 bases). Germline CDR1 is MGHRA and CDR2 is YSYEKL. The CDR3 totals 16 residues. V dropped 6 bases and J dropped 3 bases, with 20 bases sitting between them. DNA of the CDR3: TGCGCCAGCAGATTTTGGGGGGACCTAAGGGACACTGAAGCTTTCTTT. It yields the protein CASRFWGDLRDTEAFF.

V is TRBV2 and J is TRBJ1-2; D remains unclear. Trimming shortened V by 7 bases and J by 7 bases, and 19 bases separated the two germline ends. In germline, CDR1 is SNHLY, CDR2 FYNNEI. CDR3 length: 14 residues. The CDR3 DNA follows: TGTGCCAGCACGGGCGAGGGAGGGCGGAGTGGCTACACCTTC. Protein: CASTGEGGRSGYTF.

V usage is TRBV10-2 and J usage is TRBJ2-1, with TRBD1 matching over 7 bases. The V gene end was trimmed by 3 bases and the J gene end by 6 bases; junction bases not matched to a gene: 11. This CDR3 is 16 amino acids long. Germline V gene data show CDR1 as WSHSY and CDR2 as SAAADI. The CDR3 here is CASSDGVWAGGNEQFF. The CDR3 DNA reads as TGCGCCAGCAGTGATGGGGTTTGGGCAGGGGGCAATGAGCAGTTCTTC.

CDR3 sequence: CASSPRRTSGEQFF. CDR3 coding DNA: TGTGCCAGCAGTCCTCGACGGACTAGCGGTGAGCAGTTCTTC. V gene TRBV28 combines with J gene TRBJ2-1; 10 bases map to TRBD2. The CDR3 contains 14 residues. V lost 5 bases, J lost 9 bases, and 7 bases stayed unmatched. CDR1 and CDR2 (germline): MDHEN, SYDVKM.